The T cell receptor (beta chain) under discussion was sequenced for a study of blood T cells in healthy people across ages. Study results and limitations: Percentage of naive T cells showed a strong correlation with TCR beta diversity.

Deletions cut 3 bases from V and 7 bases from J, with 16 bases between. From germline, CDR1 is SGHRS and CDR2 YFSETQ. The CDR3 contains 14 residues. Sample-barcoded 5' priming and a J-beta primer mix drove a second PCR of 7 to 11 cycles. The yield of each sample was at least 2.5 million CDR3-containing paired-end reads. TCRdb redid the calling of the 5' RACE reads with MiXCR, one entry per CDR3 protein. The data contain 1 million or so distinct CDR3 sequences, under 30% of them singletons. This clonotype was seen only a few times. No antigen is known for it. This sample also appeared in a second study, on T cells of mothers and their children.

The chain uses TRBV5-1 and TRBJ1-2; no clear D. The receptor was isolated from a girl aged 2 to 9 in good health. Sequencing was done on a sample of blood. The DNA for the CDR3 is TGCGCCAGCAGCTGGACGGGTTCAACTGCTGGCTACACCTTC. This encodes CASSWTGSTAGYTF.